The rows below give T cell receptor beta chains drawn from one sample of a study of cytotoxic CD8 clonotypes in ibrutinib-treated CLL. Profiled with immunoSEQ multiplex PCR; TCRdb holds only in-frame clones, not every one. The top ten clones hold more than 9.5% of a sample with hundreds of thousands of clones, approximately 79% of them seen once. Here the sequenced sample was PBMCs, taken after 12 months of ibrutinib treatment. Receptors originate from a human donor with chronic lymphocytic leukemia. Both conserved end residues are part of each CDR3. D genes are given only for firm matches. A clone size is listed for some rows: how often the clone was seen (once, few, many), or a class if it is expanded.

d_call: TRBD1; j_call: TRBJ2-1; clone_size: NA; v_call: TRBV6-5; cdr3_aa: CASSYGTENNEQFF; cdr3_nt: TGTGCCAGCAGTTACGGGACAGAGAACAATGAGCAGTTCTTC
d_call: NA; j_call: TRBJ1-6; clone_size: NA; v_call: TRBV11-2; cdr3_aa: CASSLDRVEPLHF; cdr3_nt: TGTGCCAGCAGCTTAGATCGGGTCGAACCCCTCCACTTT
d_call: NA; j_call: TRBJ2-2; clone_size: NA; v_call: TRBV5-4; cdr3_aa: CASSTGVANTGELFF; cdr3_nt: TGTGCCAGCAGTACGGGAGTGGCGAACACCGGGGAGCTGTTTTTT
d_call: NA; j_call: TRBJ1-6; clone_size: NA; v_call: TRBV7-2; cdr3_aa: CASSLAADGNNSPLHF; cdr3_nt: TGTGCCAGCAGCTTAGCTGCCGACGGCAATAATTCACCCCTCCACTTT
d_call: NA; j_call: TRBJ2-7; clone_size: NA; v_call: TRBV7-7; cdr3_aa: CASSPGPGTAIHEQYF; cdr3_nt: TGTGCTAGCAGCCCCGGGCCCGGGACGGCGATTCACGAGCAGTACTTC
d_call: TRBD1; j_call: TRBJ1-5; clone_size: few; v_call: TRBV2; cdr3_aa: CASRGGQGNQPQHF; cdr3_nt: TGTGCCAGCAGGGGTGGACAGGGAAATCAGCCCCAGCATTTT
d_call: NA; j_call: TRBJ2-7; clone_size: NA; v_call: TRBV6-1; cdr3_aa: CASSEATGSSYEQYF; cdr3_nt: TGTGCCAGCAGTGAAGCTACGGGGAGCTCCTACGAGCAGTACTTC
d_call: NA; j_call: TRBJ1-2; clone_size: NA; v_call: TRBV6-5; cdr3_aa: CASSYTANYGYTF; cdr3_nt: TGTGCCAGCAGTTACACGGCCAACTATGGCTACACCTTC
d_call: TRBD2; j_call: TRBJ2-1; clone_size: once; v_call: TRBV11-2; cdr3_aa: CASSGHGLAGGNEQFF; cdr3_nt: TGTGCCAGCAGCGGTCACGGACTAGCGGGAGGGAATGAGCAGTTCTTC
d_call: NA; j_call: TRBJ2-3; clone_size: NA; v_call: TRBV29-1; cdr3_aa: CSVEVGATDTQYF; cdr3_nt: TGCAGCGTTGAGGTCGGGGCCACAGATACGCAGTATTTT
d_call: NA; j_call: TRBJ1-5; clone_size: NA; v_call: TRBV5-1; cdr3_aa: CASSLAGDSNQPQHF; cdr3_nt: TGCGCCAGCAGCTTGGCGGGGGATAGCAATCAGCCCCAGCATTTT
d_call: TRBD1; j_call: TRBJ2-5; clone_size: once; v_call: TRBV6-5; cdr3_aa: CASSLQGLGETQYF; cdr3_nt: TGTGCCAGCAGCCTACAGGGGCTTGGAGAGACCCAGTACTTC
d_call: NA; j_call: TRBJ1-2; clone_size: NA; v_call: TRBV28; cdr3_aa: CASSTGKKKPSNYGYTF; cdr3_nt: TGTGCCAGCAGTACAGGGAAAAAAAAACCTTCTAACTATGGCTACACCTTC
d_call: NA; j_call: TRBJ1-1; clone_size: NA; v_call: TRBV6-5; cdr3_aa: CASSYSRGGDEAFF; cdr3_nt: TGTGCCAGCAGTTACTCGAGAGGGGGGGATGAAGCTTTCTTT
d_call: TRBD2; j_call: TRBJ2-5; clone_size: NA; v_call: TRBV14; cdr3_aa: CASRLGGAGTAGTQYF; cdr3_nt: TGTGCCAGCAGACTCGGGGGAGCGGGGACCGCGGGGACCCAGTACTTC
d_call: NA; j_call: TRBJ2-5; clone_size: NA; v_call: TRBV6-5; cdr3_aa: CASSYSTGQETQYF; cdr3_nt: TGTGCCAGCAGTTACTCGACAGGACAAGAGACCCAGTACTTC
d_call: TRBD2; j_call: TRBJ2-5; clone_size: NA; v_call: TRBV5-4; cdr3_aa: CASSIDGIAGGQETQYF; cdr3_nt: TGTGCCAGCAGTATCGACGGGATAGCGGGGGGGCAGGAGACCCAGTACTTC
d_call: NA; j_call: TRBJ2-1; clone_size: once; v_call: TRBV30; cdr3_aa: CAWVSVGRVEQFF; cdr3_nt: TGTGCCTGGGTGTCTGTGGGTCGGGTTGAGCAGTTCTTC
d_call: NA; j_call: TRBJ2-7; clone_size: NA; v_call: TRBV6-1; cdr3_aa: CASSEGRVGPYEQYF; cdr3_nt: TGTGCCAGCAGTGAAGGCAGGGTCGGACCCTACGAGCAGTACTTC
d_call: TRBD1; j_call: TRBJ2-4; clone_size: NA; v_call: TRBV19; cdr3_aa: CASSIAEGASIQYF; cdr3_nt: TGTGCCAGTAGTATAGCCGAGGGGGCCAGCATTCAGTACTTC
d_call: NA; j_call: TRBJ1-3; clone_size: NA; v_call: TRBV11-2; cdr3_aa: CASSLNPGNTIYF; cdr3_nt: TGTGCCAGCAGCTTAAATCCCGGAAACACCATATATTTT
d_call: NA; j_call: TRBJ1-3; clone_size: NA; v_call: TRBV7-7; cdr3_aa: CASSATGPGATIYF; cdr3_nt: TGTGCTAGCAGCGCCACCGGGCCCGGGGCCACCATATATTTT
d_call: NA; j_call: TRBJ2-7; clone_size: NA; v_call: TRBV23-1; cdr3_aa: CASSQSYEQYF; cdr3_nt: TGCGCCAGCAGTCAATCCTACGAGCAGTACTTC
d_call: NA; j_call: TRBJ2-2; clone_size: few; v_call: TRBV7-7; cdr3_aa: CASSLQGGELFF; cdr3_nt: TGTGCTAGCAGCTTGCAGGGCGGGGAGCTGTTTTTT
d_call: NA; j_call: TRBJ1-2; clone_size: few; v_call: TRBV10-3; cdr3_aa: CAISEGTGKIYGYTF; cdr3_nt: TGTGCCATCAGTGAAGGTACAGGGAAGATCTATGGCTACACCTTC
d_call: NA; j_call: TRBJ1-6; clone_size: NA; v_call: TRBV4-1; cdr3_aa: CASSQEPIAGYNSPLHF; cdr3_nt: TGCGCCAGCAGCCAAGAACCCATAGCGGGCTATAATTCACCCCTCCACTTT
d_call: NA; j_call: TRBJ2-5; clone_size: few; v_call: TRBV7-6; cdr3_aa: CASSYDLQETQYF; cdr3_nt: TGTGCCAGCAGTTATGACCTGCAAGAGACCCAGTACTTC
d_call: TRBD2; j_call: TRBJ2-5; clone_size: NA; v_call: TRBV5-1; cdr3_aa: CASSHPAGLSPGETQYF; cdr3_nt: TGCGCCAGCAGCCATCCTGCGGGACTATCCCCGGGGGAGACCCAGTACTTC
d_call: NA; j_call: TRBJ1-2; clone_size: NA; v_call: TRBV19; cdr3_aa: CASQVSGQGPNYGYTF; cdr3_nt: TGTGCCAGCCAAGTGTCCGGGCAGGGACCCAACTATGGCTACACCTTC
d_call: NA; j_call: TRBJ1-1; clone_size: NA; v_call: TRBV7-9; cdr3_aa: CASSSTRGGTEAFF; cdr3_nt: TGTGCCAGCAGCTCGACGAGAGGAGGGACTGAAGCTTTCTTT
d_call: TRBD1; j_call: TRBJ1-3; clone_size: NA; v_call: TRBV5-4; cdr3_aa: CASSLVIGQGETAGNTIYF; cdr3_nt: TGTGCCAGCAGCTTGGTAATAGGACAGGGGGAGACTGCTGGAAACACCATATATTTT
d_call: NA; j_call: TRBJ2-1; clone_size: NA; v_call: TRBV10-3; cdr3_aa: CATGAQDNEQFF; cdr3_nt: TGTGCCACTGGGGCTCAGGACAATGAGCAGTTCTTC
d_call: NA; j_call: TRBJ2-7; clone_size: NA; v_call: TRBV11-2; cdr3_aa: CASSPILVRDPYEQYF; cdr3_nt: TGTGCCAGCAGCCCCATTTTGGTGCGTGACCCCTACGAGCAGTACTTC
d_call: NA; j_call: TRBJ2-4; clone_size: NA; v_call: TRBV29-1; cdr3_aa: CSVVVLSLAKNIQYF; cdr3_nt: TGCAGCGTTGTAGTACTCTCGCTAGCCAAAAACATTCAGTACTTC
d_call: NA; j_call: TRBJ2-3; clone_size: NA; v_call: TRBV5-5; cdr3_aa: CASSLEPAAPDTQYF; cdr3_nt: TGTGCCAGCAGCTTAGAGCCAGCTGCCCCAGATACGCAGTATTTT
d_call: TRBD2; j_call: TRBJ2-3; clone_size: once; v_call: TRBV7-8; cdr3_aa: CASSLDAASGTDTQYF; cdr3_nt: TGTGCCAGCAGCTTAGACGCGGCTAGCGGTACAGATACGCAGTATTTT
d_call: TRBD1; j_call: TRBJ2-7; clone_size: NA; v_call: TRBV19; cdr3_aa: CASSTGTGIYEQYF; cdr3_nt: TGTGCCAGTAGTACCGGGACAGGAATATACGAGCAGTACTTC
d_call: NA; j_call: TRBJ2-3; clone_size: NA; v_call: TRBV7-9; cdr3_aa: CASSLPGTDTQYF; cdr3_nt: TGTGCCAGCAGCTTACCCGGTACAGATACGCAGTATTTT
d_call: TRBD1; j_call: TRBJ2-7; clone_size: NA; v_call: TRBV2; cdr3_aa: CASRDYGTAYEQYF; cdr3_nt: TGTGCCAGCAGGGATTACGGGACAGCCTACGAGCAGTACTTC